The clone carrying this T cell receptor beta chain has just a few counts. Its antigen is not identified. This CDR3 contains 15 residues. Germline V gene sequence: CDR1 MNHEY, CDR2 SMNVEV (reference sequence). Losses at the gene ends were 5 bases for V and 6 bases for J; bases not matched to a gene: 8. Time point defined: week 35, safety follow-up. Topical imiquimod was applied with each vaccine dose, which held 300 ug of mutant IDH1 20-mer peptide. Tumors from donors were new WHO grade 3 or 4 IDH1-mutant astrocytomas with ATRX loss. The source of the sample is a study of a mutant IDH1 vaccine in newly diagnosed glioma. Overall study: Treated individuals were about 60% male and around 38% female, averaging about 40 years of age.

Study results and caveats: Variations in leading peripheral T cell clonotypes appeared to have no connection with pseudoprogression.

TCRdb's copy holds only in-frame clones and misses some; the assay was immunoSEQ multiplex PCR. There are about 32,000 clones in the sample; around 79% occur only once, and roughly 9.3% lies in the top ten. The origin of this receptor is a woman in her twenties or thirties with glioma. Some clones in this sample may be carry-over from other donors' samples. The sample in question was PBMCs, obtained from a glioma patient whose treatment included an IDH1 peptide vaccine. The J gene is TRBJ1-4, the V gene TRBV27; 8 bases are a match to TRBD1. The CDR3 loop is CASSASRGRDEKLFF. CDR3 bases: TGTGCCAGCAGTGCCTCCAGGGGGCGGGATGAAAAACTGTTTTTT.